This T cell receptor beta chain derives from a study of PD-L1 blockade in urothelial cancer. Study background: Most patients, about 85% of the roughly 30, were males with bladder-origin cancer.

TCRdb's table, derived via immunoSEQ multiplex PCR, lists solely in-frame clones and lacks some. The sample carries under 40,000 clones, about 88% recorded once. The time point is: peripheral blood 6 weeks after treatment start. This receptor was taken from a man older than 75 with urothelial cancer. The source material was PBMCs, sampled around atezolizumab (anti-PD-L1) treatment.

The CDR3 nucleotides read TGTGCCAGCAGCTCCACCGGGACTAGCATCGAGCAGTACTTC. It translates to CASSSTGTSIEQYF. V usage is TRBV7-2 and J usage is TRBJ2-7; 9 bases map to TRBD2. The ends lost 4 bases at V and 6 bases at J; junction bases unmatched: 7. The CDR3 is made up of 14 amino acids. Germline V gives CDR1 SGHTA, CDR2 FQGNSA.